This entry lists 2 T cell receptor beta chains sequenced from one sample in a study of CD8 T cells in ankylosing spondylitis. TCRdb re-derived calls from the 5' RACE reads in MiXCR, one entry per CDR3 protein. This sample has around 770,000 distinct CDR3 sequences, with roughly 20% found just once. The study, taken as a whole, reports: There was a TCR beta motif, made of 7 to 9 highly homologous variants, that appeared characteristic of ankylosing spondylitis blood.

Their antigens remain unidentified. Sequenced input: blood, either unsorted or a sorted T cell fraction (not recorded which). These receptors all stem from a male donor with ankylosing spondylitis.

The V and J genes are TRBV3-1 and TRBJ2-5; TRBD2 aligns across 8 bases. The V and J ends lost 11 bases and 1 base, in that order; junction bases with no gene match: 18. The germline V gene encodes CDR1 LGHDT and CDR2 YNNKEL (reference sequence). The CDR3 consists of 17 residues. In DNA, the CDR3 is TGTGCCTTCAGTTTTGAACCGGGACTAGGGTCCCAAGAGACCCAGTACTTC. As protein: CAFSFEPGLGSQETQYF.

This clonotype was detected many times. The chain links TRBV7-2 to TRBJ1-6; TRBD1 is a possible D gene (6 bases). Germline CDR1 and CDR2: SGHTA and FQGNSA. The CDR3 spans 15 residues. Trimming took off 5 bases at V and 10 bases at J, with 18 bases between the two ends. The CDR3: CASSGGGGVGSPLHF. CDR3 coding DNA: TGTGCCAGCAGCGGAGGAGGGGGGGTTGGATCACCCCTCCACTTT.